These 3 T cell receptor beta chains came from one sample sequenced in a study of blood T cell repertoires in COVID-19. The protocol was immunoSEQ multiplex PCR, while the TCRdb copy is restricted to in-frame clones and leaves out a portion. The sample shows over 150,000 clones, around 73% of them seen only once. The specimen was PBMCs or T cells enriched from blood (not recorded which). These receptors all stem from a woman aged 50 to 60 who had recovered from COVID-19.

The rearrangement uses TRBV10-3 and TRBJ2-2; 9 nucleotides line up with TRBD2. V lost 2 bases to trimming and J lost 7 bases; unmatched junction nucleotides: 8. The CDR3 loop spans 16 amino acids. Per the germline V gene, CDR1 is ENHRY and CDR2 is SYGVKD. The CDR3, as DNA: TGTGCCATCAGTGAGGGGCTAGCGGGACGTAACGGGGAGCTGTTTTTT. Translated: CAISEGLAGRNGELFF.

This clone was observed a handful of times. The DNA of the CDR3 is TGTGCCTGGAGTCCAATTCTACAGGGGAACTCTGGAAACACCATATATTTT. It is translated as CAWSPILQGNSGNTIYF. This chain uses TRBV30 with TRBJ1-3; 7 bases are shared with TRBD1. The V gene end was trimmed by 2 bases and the J gene end by 0 bases; junction bases not matched to a gene: 10. CDR1 and CDR2 from the germline V gene are GTSNPN and SVGIG (reference sequence). The CDR3 is 17 residues long.

This chain joins TRBV7-9 and TRBJ1-2; D is undetermined. CDR1 is SEHNR, CDR2 FQNEAQ, per germline (reference sequence). Trimming cost V 2 bases and J 4 bases, with 8 bases left between them. The CDR3 covers 13 residues. The CDR3 sequence is CASSLQESYGYTF. The CDR3 DNA reads as TGTGCCAGCAGCTTACAGGAAAGCTATGGCTACACCTTC. The full variable domain, with the rest looked up from reference TRBV7-9 and TRBJ1-2, is DTGVSQNPRHKITKRGQNVTFRCDPISEHNRLYWYRQTLGQGPEFLTYFQNEAQLEKSRLLSDRFSAERPKGSFSTLEIQRTEQGDSAMYLCASSLQESYGYTFGSGTRLTVV.